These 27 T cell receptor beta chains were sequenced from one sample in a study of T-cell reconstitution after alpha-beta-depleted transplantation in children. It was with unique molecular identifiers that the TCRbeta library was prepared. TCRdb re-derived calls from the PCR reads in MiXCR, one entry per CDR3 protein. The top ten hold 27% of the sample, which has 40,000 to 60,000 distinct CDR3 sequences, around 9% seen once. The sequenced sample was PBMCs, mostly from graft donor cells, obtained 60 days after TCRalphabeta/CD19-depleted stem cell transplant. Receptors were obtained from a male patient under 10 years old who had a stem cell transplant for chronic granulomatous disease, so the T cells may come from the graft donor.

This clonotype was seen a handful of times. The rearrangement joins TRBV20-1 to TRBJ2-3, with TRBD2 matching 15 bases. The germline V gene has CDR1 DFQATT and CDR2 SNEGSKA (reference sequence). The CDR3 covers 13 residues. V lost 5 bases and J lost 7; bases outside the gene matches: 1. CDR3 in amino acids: CSAGTSGRNTQYF. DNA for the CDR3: TGCAGTGCTGGGACTAGCGGGAGGAATACGCAGTATTTT.

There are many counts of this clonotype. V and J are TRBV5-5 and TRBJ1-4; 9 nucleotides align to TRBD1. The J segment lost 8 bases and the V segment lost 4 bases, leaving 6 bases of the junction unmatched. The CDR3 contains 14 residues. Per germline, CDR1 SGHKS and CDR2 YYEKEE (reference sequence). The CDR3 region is CASSHGTGLEKLFF. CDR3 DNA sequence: TGTGCCAGCAGCCACGGGACAGGGTTGGAAAAACTGTTTTTT.

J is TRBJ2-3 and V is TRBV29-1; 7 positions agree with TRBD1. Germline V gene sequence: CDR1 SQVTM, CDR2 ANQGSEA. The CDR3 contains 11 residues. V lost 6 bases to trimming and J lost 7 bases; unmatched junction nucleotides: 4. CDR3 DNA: TGCAGCGTCTGGGACAGAAATACGCAGTATTTT. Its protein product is CSVWDRNTQYF.

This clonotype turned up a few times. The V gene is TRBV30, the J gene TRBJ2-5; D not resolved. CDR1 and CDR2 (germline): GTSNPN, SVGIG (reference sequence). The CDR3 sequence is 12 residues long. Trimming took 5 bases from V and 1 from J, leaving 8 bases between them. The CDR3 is CAWGFGQETQYF. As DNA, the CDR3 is TGTGCCTGGGGATTCGGCCAAGAGACCCAGTACTTC.

CDR3 in DNA: TGTGCCAGCAGTTTGTTTGCGGGAAGCACAGATACGCAGTATTTT. It translates to CASSLFAGSTDTQYF. V is TRBV27 and J is TRBJ2-3; the D gene is possibly TRBD2 (6 bases). The CDR3 has 15 amino acids. V was clipped by 3 bases and J by 0 bases, with 10 bases between them. The germline CDR1 and CDR2 sequences are MNHEY and SMNVEV (reference sequence).

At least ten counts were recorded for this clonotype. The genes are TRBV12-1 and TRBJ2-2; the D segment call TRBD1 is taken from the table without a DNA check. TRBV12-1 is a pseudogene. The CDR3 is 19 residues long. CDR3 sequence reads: CASSFAGTDSRTNTGELFF. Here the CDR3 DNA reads TGTGCCAGCAGCTTTGCGGGGACAGACTCCAGAACGAACACCGGGGAGCTGTTTTTT.

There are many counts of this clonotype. As DNA, the CDR3 is TGTGCCAGCAGTTCCCGACTAGCGGGAGTAATTGAGCAGTTCTTC. Its translation: CASSSRLAGVIEQFF. The J gene is TRBJ2-1, the V gene TRBV28; 12 nucleotides agree with TRBD2. CDR3 size: 15 residues. Germline V gene data show CDR1 as MDHEN and CDR2 as SYDVKM. With V trimmed by 4 bases and J by 9 bases, 7 bases remained unmatched. Full variable domain (remainder filled in from reference TRBV28 and TRBJ2-1): DVKVTQSSRYLVKRTGEKVFLECVQDMDHENMFWYRQDPGLGLRLIYFSYDVKMKEKGDIPEGYSVSREKKERFSLILESASTNQTSMYLCASSSRLAGVIEQFFGPGTRLTVL.

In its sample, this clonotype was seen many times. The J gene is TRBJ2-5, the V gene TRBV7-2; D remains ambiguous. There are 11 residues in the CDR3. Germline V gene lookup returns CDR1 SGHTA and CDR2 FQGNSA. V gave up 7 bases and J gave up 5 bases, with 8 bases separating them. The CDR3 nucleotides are TGTGCCAGCACCCATGGGGAGACCCAGTACTTC. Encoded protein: CASTHGETQYF.

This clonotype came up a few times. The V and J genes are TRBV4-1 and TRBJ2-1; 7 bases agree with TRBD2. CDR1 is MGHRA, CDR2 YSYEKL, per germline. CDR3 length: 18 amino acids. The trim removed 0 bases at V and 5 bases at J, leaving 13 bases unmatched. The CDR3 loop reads CASSQDAGASGTHNEQFF. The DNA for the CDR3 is TGCGCCAGCAGCCAAGACGCCGGGGCTAGCGGAACCCACAATGAGCAGTTCTTC.

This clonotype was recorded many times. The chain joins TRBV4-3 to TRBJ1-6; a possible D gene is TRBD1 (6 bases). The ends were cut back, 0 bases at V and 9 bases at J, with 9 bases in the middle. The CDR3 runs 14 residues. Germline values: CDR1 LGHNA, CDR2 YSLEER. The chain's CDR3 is CASSQDGGSSPLHF. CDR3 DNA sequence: TGCGCCAGCAGCCAAGACGGGGGCTCTTCACCCCTCCACTTT.

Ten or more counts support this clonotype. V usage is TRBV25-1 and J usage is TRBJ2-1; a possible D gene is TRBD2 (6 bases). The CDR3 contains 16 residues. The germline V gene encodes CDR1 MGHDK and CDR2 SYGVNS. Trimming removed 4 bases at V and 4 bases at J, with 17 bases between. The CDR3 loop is CASSGIRGNLYNEQFF. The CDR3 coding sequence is TGTGCCAGCAGTGGAATCCGCGGGAATCTATACAATGAGCAGTTCTTC.

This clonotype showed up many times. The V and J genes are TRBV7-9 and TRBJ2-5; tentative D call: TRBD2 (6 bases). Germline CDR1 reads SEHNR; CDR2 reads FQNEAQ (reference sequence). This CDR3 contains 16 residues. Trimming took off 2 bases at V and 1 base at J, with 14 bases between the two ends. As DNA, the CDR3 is TGTGCCAGCAGCTTAAGTCTTGCGGGGATCCAAGAGACCCAGTACTTC. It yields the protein CASSLSLAGIQETQYF.

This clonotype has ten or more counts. CDR3 in amino acids: CAIGPLRETQYF. CDR3 coding DNA: TGTGCCATCGGCCCCCTTAGGGAGACCCAGTACTTC. The chain links TRBV10-3 to TRBJ2-5, with unresolved D. Germline CDR1 and CDR2: ENHRY and SYGVKD. This CDR3 spans 12 amino acids. Trimming cost V 8 bases and J 5 bases, with 12 bases left between them.

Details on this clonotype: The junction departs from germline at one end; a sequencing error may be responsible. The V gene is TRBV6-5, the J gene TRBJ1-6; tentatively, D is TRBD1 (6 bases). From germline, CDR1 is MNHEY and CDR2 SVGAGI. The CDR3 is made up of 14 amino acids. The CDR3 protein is CASSYGRGNSPLHF. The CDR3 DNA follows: TGTGCCAGTAGTTACGGCAGGGGTAATTCACCCCTCCACTTT.

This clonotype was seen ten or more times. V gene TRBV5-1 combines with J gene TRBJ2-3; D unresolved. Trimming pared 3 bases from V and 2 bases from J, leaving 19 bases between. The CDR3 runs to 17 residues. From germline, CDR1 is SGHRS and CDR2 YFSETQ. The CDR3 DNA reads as TGCGCCAGCAGCTCAAACTCCGCCAGGCCGCCCACAGATACGCAGTATTTT. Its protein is CASSSNSARPPTDTQYF. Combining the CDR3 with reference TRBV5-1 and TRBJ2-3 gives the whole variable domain KAGVTQTPRYLIKTRGQQVTLSCSPISGHRSVSWYQQTPGQGLQFLFEYFSETQRNKGNFPGRFSGRQFSNSRSEMNVSTLELGDSALYLCASSSNSARPPTDTQYFGPGTRLTVL.

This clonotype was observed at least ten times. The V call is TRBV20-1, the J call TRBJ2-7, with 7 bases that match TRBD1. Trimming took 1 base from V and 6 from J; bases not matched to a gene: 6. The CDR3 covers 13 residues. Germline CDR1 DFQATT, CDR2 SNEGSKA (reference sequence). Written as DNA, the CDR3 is TGCAGTGCTAGAGTTCCCGCAGGGGGCGAGCAGTACTTC. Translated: CSARVPAGGEQYF.

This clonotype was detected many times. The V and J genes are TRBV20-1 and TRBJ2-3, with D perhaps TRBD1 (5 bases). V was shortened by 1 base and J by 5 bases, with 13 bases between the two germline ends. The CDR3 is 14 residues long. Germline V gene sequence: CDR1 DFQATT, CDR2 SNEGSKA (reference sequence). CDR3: CSARGRARLDTQYF. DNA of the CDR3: TGCAGTGCTAGAGGCAGGGCGCGGTTAGATACGCAGTATTTT.

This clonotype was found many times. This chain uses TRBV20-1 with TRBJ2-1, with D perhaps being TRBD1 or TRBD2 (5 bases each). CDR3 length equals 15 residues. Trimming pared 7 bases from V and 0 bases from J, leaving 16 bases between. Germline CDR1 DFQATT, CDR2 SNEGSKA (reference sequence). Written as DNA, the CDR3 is TGCAGTGGGTTGGGGGACCCGAGCTCCTACAATGAGCAGTTCTTC. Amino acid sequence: CSGLGDPSSYNEQFF.

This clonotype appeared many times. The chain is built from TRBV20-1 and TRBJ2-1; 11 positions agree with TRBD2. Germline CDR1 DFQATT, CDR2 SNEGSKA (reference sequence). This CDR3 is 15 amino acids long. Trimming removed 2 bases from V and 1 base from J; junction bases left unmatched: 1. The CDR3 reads CSARPSGGSYNEQFF. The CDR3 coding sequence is TGCAGTGCTAGACCTAGCGGGGGGTCCTACAATGAGCAGTTCTTC.

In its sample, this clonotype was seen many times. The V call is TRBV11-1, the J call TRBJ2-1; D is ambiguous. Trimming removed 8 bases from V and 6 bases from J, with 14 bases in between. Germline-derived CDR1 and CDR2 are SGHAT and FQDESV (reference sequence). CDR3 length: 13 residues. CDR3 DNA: TGTGCCAGCGGGTCCAGATACAGCAATGAGCAGTTCTTC. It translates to CASGSRYSNEQFF.

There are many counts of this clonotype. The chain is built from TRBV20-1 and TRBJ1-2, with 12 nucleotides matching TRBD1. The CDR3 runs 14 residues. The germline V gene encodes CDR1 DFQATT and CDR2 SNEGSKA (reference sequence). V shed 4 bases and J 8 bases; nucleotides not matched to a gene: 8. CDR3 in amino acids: CSAIGGQGALGYTF. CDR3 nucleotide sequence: TGCAGTGCTATTGGGGGACAGGGGGCGTTAGGCTACACCTTC.

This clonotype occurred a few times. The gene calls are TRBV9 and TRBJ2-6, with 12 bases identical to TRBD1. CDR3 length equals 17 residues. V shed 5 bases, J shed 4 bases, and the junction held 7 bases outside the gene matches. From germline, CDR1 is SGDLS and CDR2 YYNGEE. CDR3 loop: CASSPGQGAFGANVLTF. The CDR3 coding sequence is TGTGCCAGCAGTCCGGGACAGGGGGCATTCGGGGCCAACGTCCTGACTTTC.

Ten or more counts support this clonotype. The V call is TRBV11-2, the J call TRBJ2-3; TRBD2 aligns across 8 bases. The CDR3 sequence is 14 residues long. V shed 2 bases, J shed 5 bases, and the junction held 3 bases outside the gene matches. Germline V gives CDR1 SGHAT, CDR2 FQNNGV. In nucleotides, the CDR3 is TGTGCCAGCAGCTTAACCCTAGCGGGAGATACGCAGTATTTT. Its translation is CASSLTLAGDTQYF.

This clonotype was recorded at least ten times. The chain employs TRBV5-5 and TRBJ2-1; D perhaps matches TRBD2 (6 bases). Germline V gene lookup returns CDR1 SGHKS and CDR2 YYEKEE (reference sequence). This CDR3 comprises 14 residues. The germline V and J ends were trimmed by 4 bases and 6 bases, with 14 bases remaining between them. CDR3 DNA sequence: TGTGCCAGCAGCCTGACTAGAGTCGGCAATGAGCAGTTCTTC. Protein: CASSLTRVGNEQFF.

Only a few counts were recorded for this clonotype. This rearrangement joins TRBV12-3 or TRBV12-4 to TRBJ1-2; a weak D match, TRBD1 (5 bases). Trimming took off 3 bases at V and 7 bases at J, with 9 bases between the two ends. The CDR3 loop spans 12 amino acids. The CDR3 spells CASSFRGGGYTF. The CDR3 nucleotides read TGTGCCAGCAGTTTCCGGGGGGGTGGCTACACCTTC.

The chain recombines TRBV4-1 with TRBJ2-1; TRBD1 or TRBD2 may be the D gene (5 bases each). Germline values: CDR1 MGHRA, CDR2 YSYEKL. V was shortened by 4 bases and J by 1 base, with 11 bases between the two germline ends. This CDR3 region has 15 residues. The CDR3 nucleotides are TGCGCCAGCAGCCGGGACGGATTTTCCTACAATGAGCAGTTCTTC. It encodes CASSRDGFSYNEQFF.

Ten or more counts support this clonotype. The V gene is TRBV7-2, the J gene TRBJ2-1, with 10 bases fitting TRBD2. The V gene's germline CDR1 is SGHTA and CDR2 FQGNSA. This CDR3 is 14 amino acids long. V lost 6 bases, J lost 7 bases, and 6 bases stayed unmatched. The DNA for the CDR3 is TGTGCCAGCAGATTACTAGCGGGGAAAAATGAGCAGTTCTTC. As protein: CASRLLAGKNEQFF.